The 28 T cell receptor beta chains reported below all come from one sample, sequenced in a study of blood T cell repertoires in COVID-19. The protocol was immunoSEQ multiplex PCR, while the TCRdb copy is restricted to in-frame clones and leaves out a portion. The top ten hold over 9.5% of the sample, which has 200,000 to 250,000 clones, around 82% seen once. The sequenced sample was peripheral blood. Every receptor here comes from a woman aged 40 to 49 with acute or convalescent COVID-19.

The chain is built from TRBV7-9 and TRBJ2-1; TRBD2 matches at 11 bases. This CDR3 has 16 amino acids. J lost 5 bases, V lost 6 bases, and 9 bases had no gene match. From germline, CDR1 is SEHNR and CDR2 FQNEAQ (reference sequence). The DNA for the CDR3 is TGTGCCAGCAGTCAGGCTAGCGGGAGGACCAACAATGAGCAGTTCTTC. It specifies CASSQASGRTNNEQFF.

The J gene is TRBJ2-1, the V gene TRBV10-1, with a weak D call TRBD2 (6 bases). This CDR3 contains 13 residues. Trimming cost V 5 bases and J 4 bases, with 9 bases left between them. Germline CDR1 reads WNHNN; CDR2 reads SYGVQD (reference sequence). In DNA form, the CDR3 reads TGCGCCAGCAGTCTCGGGGGTTACAATGAGCAGTTCTTC. Amino acid sequence: CASSLGGYNEQFF.

The V and J genes are TRBV11-2 and TRBJ2-5; 10 bases align to TRBD2. The CDR3 runs 15 residues. Germline assignment: CDR1 SGHAT and CDR2 FQNNGV. Germline trimming cut 6 bases from V and 7 bases from J; bases unmatched to any gene: 11. The CDR3 nucleotides read TGTGCCAGCAGTACTAGCGGGAAGGACGCCGGGACCCAGTACTTC. Encoded protein: CASSTSGKDAGTQYF.

The chain couples TRBV9 to TRBJ2-3; maybe TRBD2 (6 bases). Germline CDR1 and CDR2: SGDLS and YYNGEE. The CDR3 is made up of 15 amino acids. V was trimmed by 4 bases and J by 4 bases, leaving 16 bases between them. The CDR3 sequence: CASSPRGGVADTQYF. The CDR3 DNA is TGTGCCAGCAGCCCCCGCGGCGGGGTCGCAGATACGCAGTATTTT.

The chain has TRBV6-5 and TRBJ2-7; 8 nucleotides line up with TRBD2. V was pared by 6 bases and J by 3 bases, with 10 bases of the junction left unmatched. The germline gives CDR1 MNHEY, CDR2 SVGAGI. The CDR3 has 15 amino acids. The CDR3 here is CASRRERETLYEQYF. In nucleotides, the CDR3 is TGTGCCAGCAGACGCGAGCGGGAGACCCTCTACGAGCAGTACTTC.

J is TRBJ2-5 and V is TRBV7-2, with a possible D match to TRBD1 (5 bases). The CDR3 sequence is 14 residues long. The V end was cut by 4 bases, the J end by 5 bases, with 14 bases between. CDR1 and CDR2 from the germline V gene are SGHTA and FQGNSA. CDR3 sequence reads: CASSSLGVRETQYF. For the CDR3, the DNA is TGTGCCAGCAGCTCTCTAGGGGTACGCGAGACCCAGTACTTC.

The V call is TRBV10-3, the J call TRBJ2-7; TRBD1 matches 9 bases. The V gene end was trimmed by 10 bases and the J gene end by 3 bases; junction bases not matched to a gene: 4. Germline V gene sequence: CDR1 ENHRY, CDR2 SYGVKD. The CDR3 extends over 12 amino acids. The chain's CDR3 is CASRDRVYEQYF. For the CDR3, the DNA is TGTGCCAGCCGGGACAGGGTCTACGAGCAGTACTTC.

The chain carries TRBV7-9 and TRBJ2-5, with 9 bases identical to TRBD1. CDR3 length: 15 residues. V was pared by 5 bases and J by 4 bases, with 8 bases of the junction left unmatched. Germline loops: CDR1 SEHNR, CDR2 FQNEAQ (reference sequence). The CDR3 DNA sequence: TGTGCCAGCAGCACCCACAGGGGGCAACTAGAGACCCAGTACTTC. It is translated as CASSTHRGQLETQYF.

The chain joins TRBV9 to TRBJ2-7; 9 positions agree with TRBD2. CDR1 and CDR2 from the germline V gene are SGDLS and YYNGEE. The V and J ends lost 0 bases and 3 bases, in that order; junction bases with no gene match: 4. This CDR3 comprises 15 residues. CDR3 sequence (DNA): TGTGCCAGCAGCGTAGGGGGCGGGAGGGGCTACGAGCAGTACTTC. This codes for CASSVGGGRGYEQYF.

The V gene is TRBV6-1, the J gene TRBJ1-2; D unresolved. Germline CDR1 MNHNS, CDR2 SASEGT. Trimming stripped 0 bases from V and 9 bases from J, with 11 bases between. This CDR3 contains 13 residues. The CDR3 protein is CASSEAQEVSYTF. For the CDR3, the DNA is TGTGCCAGCAGTGAAGCGCAGGAGGTCAGCTACACCTTC.

The chain couples TRBV5-1 to TRBJ2-7; 7 bases are a match to TRBD2. CDR1 and CDR2 (germline): SGHRS, YFSETQ. Trimming took 0 bases from V and 6 from J; bases not matched to a gene: 9. CDR3 length: 15 residues. CDR3 coding DNA: TGCGCCAGCAGCTTGGCCGCGGGAGAGGACCTCGAGCAGTACTTC. It translates to CASSLAAGEDLEQYF.

This chain uses TRBV15 with TRBJ1-6, with TRBD1 matching 8 bases. Trimming took 0 bases from V and 4 from J; bases not matched to a gene: 2. CDR1 LNHNV and CDR2 YYDKDF come from the germline V gene (reference sequence). The CDR3 is made up of 16 amino acids. The CDR3 is CATSRDQGAYNSPLHF. DNA for the CDR3: TGTGCCACCAGCAGAGATCAGGGGGCGTATAATTCACCCCTCCACTTT.

The gene calls are TRBV9 and TRBJ1-1; D gene unclear. The V gene's germline CDR1 is SGDLS and CDR2 YYNGEE. V was clipped by 4 bases and J by 5 bases, with 18 bases between them. CDR3 length equals 15 residues. The CDR3 sequence is CASSPRGSTRTEAFF. CDR3 sequence (DNA): TGTGCCAGCAGCCCTCGAGGCAGTACCAGAACTGAAGCTTTCTTT.

This clone showed up just once. This chain links TRBV11-1 with TRBJ2-7; no reliable D call. CDR1 is SGHAT, CDR2 FQDESV, per germline (reference sequence). The CDR3 has 14 amino acids. V was clipped by 4 bases and J by 0 bases, with 10 bases between them. CDR3 amino acids: CASSWALSSYEQYF. Written as DNA, the CDR3 is TGTGCCAGCAGCTGGGCCCTGAGCTCCTACGAGCAGTACTTC. The whole variable domain, filled in from reference TRBV11-1 and TRBJ2-7, reads EAEVAQSPRYKITEKSQAVAFWCDPISGHATLYWYRQILGQGPELLVQFQDESVVDDSQLPKDRFSAERLKGVDSTLKIQPAELGDSAMYLCASSWALSSYEQYFGPGTRLTVT.

The chain employs TRBV29-1 and TRBJ2-2; D may be TRBD1 (5 bases). Looked up from germline, CDR1 is SQVTM and CDR2 is ANQGSEA. This CDR3 has 13 amino acids. Trimming stripped 2 bases from V and 3 bases from J, with 7 bases between. CDR3 protein: CSVESGYTGELFF. CDR3 nucleotides: TGCAGCGTTGAATCAGGGTACACCGGGGAGCTGTTTTTT.

The chain links TRBV20-1 to TRBJ1-2, with a possible D match to TRBD1 (5 bases). There are 16 residues in the CDR3. Trimming cost V 3 bases and J 0 bases, with 17 bases left between them. The germline V gene encodes CDR1 DFQATT and CDR2 SNEGSKA (reference sequence). CDR3 residues: CSASSLTQDPNYGYTF. CDR3 DNA sequence: TGCAGTGCTAGTAGCCTAACACAGGACCCTAACTATGGCTACACCTTC.

The chain links TRBV30 to TRBJ1-5, with D possibly being TRBD1 (5 bases). CDR1 and CDR2 (germline): GTSNPN, SVGIG (reference sequence). Trimming left V 2 bases short and J 4 bases short, with 12 bases between. This CDR3 is built from 14 residues. The CDR3 reads CAWSSGTSNQPQHF. The CDR3 nucleotides are TGTGCCTGGAGTTCCGGGACTAGTAATCAGCCCCAGCATTTT.

V usage is TRBV25-1 and J usage is TRBJ1-6; D not resolved. The V gene's germline CDR1 is MGHDK and CDR2 SYGVNS. The CDR3 consists of 15 residues. Trimming cost V 2 bases and J 0 bases, with 5 bases left between them. The CDR3 coding sequence is TGTGCCAGCAGTGAAGGGAGCTCCTATAATTCACCCCTCCACTTT. Translated, it gives CASSEGSSYNSPLHF. Looking up the rest from reference TRBV25-1 and TRBJ1-6 gives the full variable domain: EADIYQTPRYLVIGTGKKITLECSQTMGHDKMYWYQQDPGMELHLIHYSYGVNSTEKGDLSSESTVSRIRTEHFPLTLESARPSHTSQYLCASSEGSSYNSPLHFGNGTRLTVT.

The genes are TRBV11-2 and TRBJ2-2; 11 bases are a match to TRBD1. The CDR3 loop spans 16 amino acids. V shed 3 bases and J 7 bases; nucleotides not matched to a gene: 7. Germline V lookup: CDR1 SGHAT, CDR2 FQNNGV. CDR3 amino acids: CASSFGPGQGVGELFF. The CDR3 DNA reads as TGTGCCAGCAGCTTTGGTCCGGGACAGGGGGTCGGGGAGCTGTTTTTT.

This chain joins TRBV27 and TRBJ2-7; 8 positions match TRBD1. V lost 4 bases and J lost 2; bases outside the gene matches: 1. The germline V gene encodes CDR1 MNHEY and CDR2 SMNVEV (reference sequence). There are 13 residues in the CDR3. In nucleotides, the CDR3 is TGTGCCAGCAGTTGGGGACAGGCCTACGAGCAGTACTTC. It is translated as CASSWGQAYEQYF.

This rearrangement joins TRBV5-1 to TRBJ1-1; 7 positions match TRBD1. This CDR3 has 13 residues. In germline, CDR1 is SGHRS, CDR2 YFSETQ. V shed 3 bases, J shed 3 bases, and the junction held 2 bases outside the gene matches. CDR3 in DNA: TGCGCCAGCAGCTCCCAGGGGGACACTGAAGCTTTCTTT. Its protein product is CASSSQGDTEAFF.

This chain connects TRBV12-3 or TRBV12-4 to TRBJ2-7; 7 bases are shared with TRBD1. This CDR3 region has 12 residues. The J segment lost 7 bases and the V segment lost 10 bases, leaving 10 bases of the junction unmatched. As DNA, the CDR3 is TGTGCCACCGGACAGGCCTTGGAAGAGCAGTACTTC. This codes for CATGQALEEQYF.

This chain uses TRBV9 with TRBJ2-7; weak D call: TRBD2 (5 bases). Germline values: CDR1 SGDLS, CDR2 YYNGEE. There are 14 residues in the CDR3. The germline V and J ends were trimmed by 4 bases and 3 bases, with 14 bases remaining between them. CDR3 bases: TGTGCCAGCAGCTCGGAGGACGGATTCTACGAGCAGTACTTC. Protein sequence: CASSSEDGFYEQYF.

This clone was detected once. The chain has TRBV28 and TRBJ1-2; 9 bases align to TRBD1. Germline V lookup: CDR1 MDHEN, CDR2 SYDVKM. With V trimmed by 4 bases and J by 7 bases, 10 bases remained unmatched. There are 15 residues in the CDR3. The CDR3 reads CASSSTGTGSGGYTF. CDR3 bases: TGTGCCAGCAGTTCCACCGGGACAGGGTCGGGTGGCTACACCTTC.

V usage is TRBV30 and J usage is TRBJ2-3, with D perhaps matching TRBD2 (6 bases). Trimming left V 1 base short and J 0 bases short, with 17 bases between. CDR3 length: 17 amino acids. Looked up from germline, CDR1 is GTSNPN and CDR2 is SVGIG (reference sequence). The CDR3 sequence: CAWSALSVAGSTDTQYF. The CDR3 nucleotides read TGTGCCTGGAGTGCTCTCTCAGTGGCGGGGAGCACAGATACGCAGTATTTT.

This CDR3 is CASSPGQGVGGTQYF. The CDR3 DNA follows: TGTGCCAGTAGCCCGGGGCAGGGGGTTGGAGGTACGCAGTATTTT. The chain recombines TRBV19 with TRBJ2-3, with 7 bases aligning to TRBD1. The CDR3 is made up of 15 amino acids. V was clipped by 6 bases and J by 8 bases; unmatched bases: 14. The germline CDR1 and CDR2 sequences are LNHDA and SQIVND (reference sequence).

This chain joins TRBV30 and TRBJ2-2, with 7 bases matching TRBD1. The V gene end was trimmed by 8 bases and the J gene end by 4 bases; junction bases not matched to a gene: 13. The CDR3 totals 15 residues. Germline loops: CDR1 GTSNPN, CDR2 SVGIG (reference sequence). DNA of the CDR3: TGTGCCGGGACACCCGGGACAGACCTCACCGGGGAGCTGTTTTTT. Its translation: CAGTPGTDLTGELFF. The full variable domain, in which reference TRBV30 and TRBJ2-2 provide the parts outside the CDR3, is SQTIHQWPATLVQPVGSPLSLECTVEGTSNPNLYWYRQAAGRGLQLLFYSVGIGQISSEVPQNLSASRPQDRQFILSSKKLLLSDSGFYLCAGTPGTDLTGELFFGEGSRLTVL.

The chain uses TRBV10-2 and TRBJ1-1; D is ambiguous. CDR3 length: 13 amino acids. Germline V gives CDR1 WSHSY, CDR2 SAAADI. V dropped 6 bases and J dropped 1 base, with 9 bases sitting between them. CDR3 residues: CASRVGGNTEAFF. CDR3 nucleotide sequence: TGCGCCAGCAGGGTGGGAGGGAACACTGAAGCTTTCTTT.